Following are 30 T cell receptor beta chains from one sample sequenced in a study of control samples from healthy donors and cancer patients. Assay used: immunoSEQ multiplex PCR; TCRdb lists only in-frame clones, some missing. The data hold about 50,000 clones, with 94% observed a single time. Sequenced material: blood. These receptors originate from a man aged 25-40 years in good health.

The chain is built from TRBV19 and TRBJ1-1; perhaps TRBD1 as D (5 bases). Germline-derived CDR1 and CDR2 are LNHDA and SQIVND (reference sequence). The CDR3 extends over 15 amino acids. V dropped 1 base and J dropped 3 bases, with 12 bases sitting between them. The CDR3 loop is CASSIVPGRYTEAFF. The DNA of the CDR3 is TGTGCCAGTAGTATAGTCCCGGGACGGTACACTGAAGCTTTCTTT. The variable domain in full, completed from reference TRBV19 and TRBJ1-1, reads DGGITQSPKYLFRKEGQNVTLSCEQNLNHDAMYWYRQDPGQGLRLIYYSQIVNDFQKGDIAEGYSVSREKKESFPLTVTSAQKNPTAFYLCASSIVPGRYTEAFFGQGTRLTVV.

The chain links TRBV15 to TRBJ1-2, with 7 bases fitting TRBD1. In germline, CDR1 is LNHNV, CDR2 YYDKDF (reference sequence). The CDR3 has 14 amino acids. The ends lost 0 bases at V and 4 bases at J; junction bases unmatched: 2. DNA for the CDR3: TGTGCCACCAGCAGAGACAGGGGGGGCTATGGCTACACCTTC. Its translation is CATSRDRGGYGYTF. The full variable domain, with the rest looked up from reference TRBV15 and TRBJ1-2, is DAMVIQNPRYQVTQFGKPVTLSCSQTLNHNVMYWYQQKSSQAPKLLFHYYDKDFNNEADTPDNFQSRRPNTSFCFLDIRSPGLGDTAMYLCATSRDRGGYGYTFGSGTRLTVV.

As for this clone: The identical CDR3 is also encoded by other nucleotide sequences in the sample. The genes are TRBV11-2 and TRBJ2-2; TRBD2 might be the D (7 bases). The germline V gene has CDR1 SGHAT and CDR2 FQNNGV. The CDR3 has 16 amino acids. V gave up 2 bases and J gave up 5 bases, with 15 bases separating them. The CDR3 sequence: CASSLQGGGRTGELFF. CDR3 DNA: TGTGCCAGCAGCTTACAGGGAGGGGGGCGAACCGGGGAGCTGTTTTTT.

V and J are TRBV21-1 and TRBJ2-5; TRBD2 is taken as the D call from the table, unchecked against the DNA. TRBV21-1 is a pseudogene. The CDR3 runs 13 residues. The CDR3 DNA sequence: TGTGCCAGCAGCCCGCAAGGGGGGGTGACCCAGTACTTC. Translated, it gives CASSPQGGVTQYF.

The rearrangement links TRBV7-9 to TRBJ1-1; 9 bases fit TRBD1. The germline V gene encodes CDR1 SEHNR and CDR2 FQNEAQ (reference sequence). There are 16 residues in the CDR3. V dropped 1 base and J dropped 6; count of bases not matched to a gene: 9. The CDR3 reads CASSLDLGQGRPEAFF. The CDR3 DNA reads as TGTGCCAGCAGCTTAGACCTCGGACAGGGGCGCCCTGAAGCTTTCTTT.

The rearrangement links TRBV27 to TRBJ2-2; D not certain. V shed 5 bases and J shed 0 bases, with 4 bases lying between them. The CDR3 is made up of 13 amino acids. Germline CDR1 and CDR2: MNHEY and SMNVEV (reference sequence). The CDR3 nucleotides read TGTGCCAGCAGTCACGCGAACACCGGGGAGCTGTTTTTT. Translation gives CASSHANTGELFF.

V gene TRBV11-2 combines with J gene TRBJ1-2; D ambiguous. The CDR3 contains 13 residues. The ends were cut back, 0 bases at V and 4 bases at J, with 6 bases in the middle. Germline values: CDR1 SGHAT, CDR2 FQNNGV. The CDR3 DNA reads as TGTGCCAGCAGCTTAGACGGCTTCTATGGCTACACCTTC. Translated, it gives CASSLDGFYGYTF.

The V gene is TRBV7-9, the J gene TRBJ1-1, with D uncertain. CDR3 size: 13 residues. V lost 7 bases, J lost 1 base, and 10 bases lay in between. Germline loops: CDR1 SEHNR, CDR2 FQNEAQ (reference sequence). The CDR3 region is CASIDAQNTEAFF. Written as DNA, the CDR3 is TGTGCCAGCATCGACGCGCAGAACACTGAAGCTTTCTTT.

The chain combines TRBV9 with TRBJ2-4; weak D call: TRBD2 (6 bases). Germline CDR1 and CDR2: SGDLS and YYNGEE. V was clipped by 0 bases and J by 8 bases, with 21 bases between them. This CDR3 contains 17 residues. CDR3 DNA: TGTGCCAGCAGCGTAGCCCCCGGGACTCCCCATAGGGACATTCAGTACTTC. Protein product: CASSVAPGTPHRDIQYF.

This chain's CDR3 is CASSAFTGGVYYGYTF. The CDR3 DNA reads TGTGCCAGCAGCGCCTTTACAGGGGGCGTATACTATGGCTACACCTTC. The chain carries TRBV5-5 and TRBJ1-2, with TRBD1 matching 9 bases. Trimming cost V 4 bases and J 3 bases; bases outside gene matches: 10. CDR3 length: 16 amino acids. Germline-derived CDR1 and CDR2 are SGHKS and YYEKEE (reference sequence).

This clone was seen only once. This rearrangement joins TRBV19 to TRBJ1-2, with 8 nucleotides matching TRBD1. Germline CDR1 LNHDA, CDR2 SQIVND (reference sequence). The V gene end was trimmed by 7 bases and the J gene end by 8 bases; junction bases not matched to a gene: 6. This CDR3 has 12 amino acids. CDR3: CASTAQGEGYTF. The CDR3, as DNA: TGTGCCAGTACCGCACAGGGGGAAGGCTACACCTTC.

The V call is TRBV3-1 (or the pseudogene TRBV3-2), the J call TRBJ1-1; D ambiguous. The CDR3 sequence is 12 residues long. Per germline, CDR1 LGHDT and CDR2 YNNKEL (reference sequence). With 4 bases removed from V and 7 bases from J, the gap between germline ends came to 10 bases. CDR3 DNA: TGTGCCAGCAGCCTCTCCACCGATGAAGCTTTCTTT. This encodes CASSLSTDEAFF.

This clone was found once. This rearrangement joins TRBV9 to TRBJ1-1, with TRBD1 matching 7 bases. Looked up from germline, CDR1 is SGDLS and CDR2 is YYNGEE. The CDR3 length is 13 residues. V lost 5 bases, J lost 10 bases, and 11 bases stayed unmatched. DNA of the CDR3: TGTGCCAGCAGTAATCTCAGGGGGATGAGAGCTTTCTTT. It specifies CASSNLRGMRAFF.

CDR3 residues: CASRPGLAGGNTQYF. In DNA form, the CDR3 reads TGTGCCAGCAGGCCTGGACTAGCGGGAGGAAATACGCAGTATTTT. The chain uses TRBV5-4 and TRBJ2-3; 14 bases fit TRBD2. Trimming removed 5 bases from V and 7 bases from J; junction bases left unmatched: 6. The germline V gene has CDR1 SGHNT and CDR2 YYREEE (reference sequence). This CDR3 is built from 15 residues.

The V call is TRBV7-2, the J call TRBJ1-1, with a tentative D call TRBD1 (6 bases). There are 14 residues in the CDR3. The V gene lost 5 bases and the J gene lost 1 base, with 11 bases spanning the gap. From germline, CDR1 is SGHTA and CDR2 FQGNSA. CDR3: CASSPGVQNTEAFF. The CDR3, as DNA: TGTGCCAGCAGCCCAGGGGTTCAGAACACTGAAGCTTTCTTT.

J is TRBJ1-6 and V is TRBV9; D is uncertain. V was trimmed by 0 bases and J by 0 bases, leaving 7 bases between them. Germline-derived CDR1 and CDR2 are SGDLS and YYNGEE. This CDR3 is built from 16 residues. The CDR3 nucleotides read TGTGCCAGCAGCGTAGGGGTGAGCTCCTATAATTCACCCCTCCACTTT. Translation: CASSVGVSSYNSPLHF.

The gene calls are TRBV27 and TRBJ1-2, with 8 bases lining up with TRBD1. With V trimmed by 5 bases and J by 5 bases, 10 bases remained unmatched. The germline V gene has CDR1 MNHEY and CDR2 SMNVEV (reference sequence). The length of the CDR3 is 15 residues. The CDR3 nucleotides read TGTGCCAGCAGTCCCCGACAGGGGTGGGGGTATGGCTACACCTTC. Translated: CASSPRQGWGYGYTF.

This chain connects TRBV5-6 to TRBJ1-1; TRBD1 might be the D (5 bases). Germline values: CDR1 SGHDT, CDR2 YYEEEE. V lost 0 bases and J 3 bases, leaving 9 bases between the germline ends. CDR3 size: 14 residues. CDR3 in amino acids: CASSLGGRDTEAFF. CDR3 in DNA: TGTGCCAGCAGCTTGGGGGGCAGAGACACTGAAGCTTTCTTT. The full variable domain, its missing parts supplied by reference TRBV5-6 and TRBJ1-1, is DAGVTQSPTHLIKTRGQQVTLRCSPKSGHDTVSWYQQALGQGPQFIFQYYEEEERQRGNFPDRFSGHQFPNYSSELNVNALLLGDSALYLCASSLGGRDTEAFFGQGTRLTVV.

The chain joins TRBV10-3 to TRBJ1-1, with a weak D call TRBD1 (5 bases). Trimming removed 4 bases at V and 6 bases at J, with 9 bases between. Germline CDR1 reads ENHRY; CDR2 reads SYGVKD. This CDR3 comprises 12 residues. This CDR3 is CAISGQFPEAFF. In DNA form, the CDR3 reads TGTGCCATCAGTGGACAGTTCCCTGAAGCTTTCTTT.

The chain combines TRBV7-9 with TRBJ1-4; the D is unclear. This CDR3 contains 16 residues. The V gene's germline CDR1 is SEHNR and CDR2 FQNEAQ (reference sequence). Trimming pared 0 bases from V and 0 bases from J, leaving 8 bases between. In DNA, the CDR3 is TGTGCCAGCAGCTTAGCGGGGAGGACAACTAATGAAAAACTGTTTTTT. Amino acid sequence: CASSLAGRTTNEKLFF.

The chain has TRBV19 and TRBJ1-1; D remains unclear. The CDR3 runs 13 residues. Trimming pared 5 bases from V and 0 bases from J, leaving 7 bases between. CDR1 is LNHDA and CDR2 is SQIVND in the germline V gene (reference sequence). CDR3 region: CASSSRMNTEAFF. DNA for the CDR3: TGTGCCAGTAGTTCGAGAATGAACACTGAAGCTTTCTTT.

Only one count was recorded for this clone. This chain joins TRBV6-2 or TRBV6-3 and TRBJ1-2, with D perhaps TRBD1 (6 bases). Per the germline V gene, CDR1 is MNHEY and CDR2 is SVGEGT. With 5 bases removed from V and 2 bases from J, the gap between germline ends came to 12 bases. This CDR3 has 14 amino acids. CDR3 DNA sequence: TGTGCCAGCAGTGTACGGGACACAAACTATGGCTACACCTTC. This codes for CASSVRDTNYGYTF.

The genes are TRBV5-3 and TRBJ2-7; possible D gene TRBD2, 6 bases. TRBV5-3 is an ORF, and what it does is uncertain. V lost 3 bases and J lost 0, with 13 bases in between. This CDR3 is built from 15 residues. CDR3 protein: CARSWWLATSYEQYF. The CDR3 nucleotides read TGTGCCAGAAGCTGGTGGCTAGCGACCTCCTACGAGCAGTACTTC.

The chain recombines TRBV30 with TRBJ1-2; 9 bases fit TRBD1. Germline V lookup: CDR1 GTSNPN, CDR2 SVGIG (reference sequence). After removal of 4 bases from V and 4 bases from J, the junction contained 1 base not matched to a gene. The length of the CDR3 is 12 residues. The CDR3 here is CAWTTGGYGYTF. The CDR3 DNA reads TGTGCCTGGACGACAGGGGGCTATGGCTACACCTTC.

V usage is TRBV5-4 and J usage is TRBJ2-7; the match to TRBD2 covers 9 bases. V lost 2 bases and J lost 6; bases outside the gene matches: 6. Germline V gene lookup returns CDR1 SGHNT and CDR2 YYREEE (reference sequence). This CDR3 contains 14 residues. The chain's CDR3 is CASSLPGLAAEQYF. CDR3 in DNA: TGTGCCAGCAGCTTACCGGGACTAGCTGCCGAGCAGTACTTC. Complete variable domain (other parts from reference TRBV5-4 and TRBJ2-7): ETGVTQSPTHLIKTRGQQVTLRCSSQSGHNTVSWYQQALGQGPQFIFQYYREEENGRGNFPPRFSGLQFPNYSSELNVNALELDDSALYLCASSLPGLAAEQYFGPGTRLTVT.

The count of this clone is one. The chain employs TRBV30 and TRBJ1-5, with 9 bases identical to TRBD1. The V gene end was trimmed by 2 bases and the J gene end by 5 bases; junction bases not matched to a gene: 1. This CDR3 region has 13 residues. Germline values: CDR1 GTSNPN, CDR2 SVGIG (reference sequence). The CDR3 DNA is TGTGCCTGGAGTCGACAGGGGGATCAGCCCCAGCATTTT. It translates to CAWSRQGDQPQHF.

CDR3 loop: CAWSAPGQGLREQYF. The CDR3 DNA follows: TGTGCCTGGAGTGCCCCAGGACAGGGACTTCGGGAGCAGTACTTC. J is TRBJ2-7 and V is TRBV30, with 8 bases matching TRBD1. From germline, CDR1 is GTSNPN and CDR2 SVGIG (reference sequence). The J segment lost 7 bases and the V segment lost 1 base, leaving 12 bases of the junction unmatched. The CDR3 covers 15 residues.

J is TRBJ1-2 and V is TRBV28, with 9 bases matching TRBD1. V lost 6 bases and J lost 6; bases outside the gene matches: 8. CDR3 length equals 14 residues. Germline CDR1 reads MDHEN; CDR2 reads SYDVKM. The CDR3 DNA reads as TGTGCCAGCAGCCCACGGGACAGGGTGCATGGCTACACCTTC. Protein sequence: CASSPRDRVHGYTF.

V is TRBV18 and J is TRBJ2-1, with D perhaps TRBD1 (6 bases). CDR3 length: 14 amino acids. CDR1 KGHSH and CDR2 LQKENI come from the germline V gene. V lost 5 bases and J lost 8, with 16 bases in between. In DNA, the CDR3 is TGTGCCAGCTCAAGGAACAGGGACCGCGATGAGCAGTTCTTC. Amino acids: CASSRNRDRDEQFF.

V and J are TRBV4-3 and TRBJ1-4; D possibly corresponds to TRBD1 (5 bases). The CDR3 has 17 residues. V was trimmed by 0 bases and J by 4 bases, leaving 15 bases between them. Germline values: CDR1 LGHNA, CDR2 YSLEER. Here the CDR3 reads CASSQDIFGGINEKLFF. In nucleotides, the CDR3 is TGCGCCAGCAGCCAAGATATTTTCGGGGGAATTAATGAAAAACTGTTTTTT.